The sequence of this T cell receptor (beta chain) was determined in a study of PD-1 blockade in mismatch repair-deficient tumors. Sequencing was performed with immunoSEQ multiplex PCR; in TCRdb, only in-frame clones are kept and a portion is missing. This sample carries about 130,000 clones, almost 90% of them seen once, and the ten largest clones take 10% to 15%. V was pared by 4 bases and J by 2 bases, with 10 bases between. The CDR3 has 13 amino acids. Germline V CDR1 and CDR2: SQVTM, ANQGSEA. The sample in question was peripheral blood, obtained just over 70 weeks after starting pembrolizumab. This sequence was found in an adult with mismatch repair-deficient cancer. The V and J genes are TRBV29-1 and TRBJ2-3; D unclear. The CDR3 DNA sequence: TGCAGCGTTGTTGACGGAAACACAGATACGCAGTATTTT. Translating gives CSVVDGNTDTQYF.